A single sample gave rise to the 21 T cell receptor beta chains below, sequenced in a study of blood T cell repertoires in COVID-19. The protocol was immunoSEQ multiplex PCR, while the TCRdb copy is restricted to in-frame clones and leaves out a portion. In the table there are under 300,000 clones, about 68% of which are singletons. The specimen sequenced was peripheral blood. The receptor source for this set is an elderly woman with acute or convalescent COVID-19.

This chain joins TRBV7-9 and TRBJ1-2; 11 bases are a match to TRBD1. Germline V gene lookup returns CDR1 SEHNR and CDR2 FQNEAQ (reference sequence). The CDR3 totals 14 residues. Germline trimming cut 5 bases from V and 10 bases from J; bases unmatched to any gene: 9. CDR3 sequence: CASSNLGTGGNYTF. The CDR3 DNA reads TGTGCCAGCAGCAATCTCGGGACAGGGGGGAACTACACCTTC.

This clone was observed a single time. The CDR3 region has the DNA TGTGCCAGCAGTTCTTACTCGGACACCGGGGAGCTGTTTTTT. It encodes CASSSYSDTGELFF. J is TRBJ2-2 and V is TRBV6-6; D uncertain. The ends were cut back, 4 bases at V and 3 bases at J, with 9 bases in the middle. The CDR3 is 14 amino acids. Per germline, CDR1 MNHNY and CDR2 SVGAGI (reference sequence).

The chain has TRBV6-5 and TRBJ1-2, with 8 bases matching TRBD1. J was trimmed by 6 bases and V by 10 bases; bases with no gene match: 10. This CDR3 is built from 13 residues. CDR1 is MNHEY, CDR2 SVGAGI, per germline. CDR3 nucleotides: TGTGCCACCCGGCCCGCAGGGGGCCATGGCTACACCTTC. Its protein is CATRPAGGHGYTF.

The rearrangement links TRBV5-8 to TRBJ2-2; D remains ambiguous. CDR3 length: 15 amino acids. Trimming pared 0 bases from V and 1 base from J, leaving 7 bases between. Looked up from germline, CDR1 is SGHTS and CDR2 is YDEGEE. Here the CDR3 reads CASSLGSLNTGELFF. CDR3 coding DNA: TGTGCCAGCAGCTTGGGTTCACTGAACACCGGGGAGCTGTTTTTT.

The chain recombines TRBV18 with TRBJ1-1, with 8 bases aligning to TRBD1. J lost 1 base, V lost 3 bases, and 1 base had no gene match. The CDR3 runs 14 residues. Per germline, CDR1 KGHSH and CDR2 LQKENI. Here the CDR3 DNA reads TGTGCCAGCTCACCTACAGGGGGGAACACTGAAGCTTTCTTT. Encoded protein: CASSPTGGNTEAFF.

This chain links TRBV6-2 or TRBV6-3 with TRBJ2-1; TRBD2 agrees at 9 bases. CDR1 and CDR2 (germline): MNHEY, SVGEGT. The CDR3 contains 19 residues. The trim removed 2 bases at V and 2 bases at J, leaving 13 bases unmatched. CDR3 region: CASSYPPQGLAAAYNEQFF. For the CDR3, the DNA is TGTGCCAGCAGTTACCCTCCCCAGGGACTAGCCGCAGCCTACAATGAGCAGTTCTTC.

V usage is TRBV5-5 and J usage is TRBJ1-5, with 11 positions matching TRBD1. V lost 2 bases and J lost 4; bases outside the gene matches: 8. Germline CDR1 is SGHKS and CDR2 is YYEKEE (reference sequence). CDR3 size: 17 residues. CDR3 sequence (DNA): TGTGCCAGCAGCTTCGGGGACAGGGGGATGGGGAATCAGCCCCAGCATTTT. The encoded protein is CASSFGDRGMGNQPQHF.

The V and J genes are TRBV27 and TRBJ1-1, with 7 bases lining up with TRBD1. CDR1 is MNHEY, CDR2 SMNVEV, per germline (reference sequence). The J segment lost 0 bases and the V segment lost 7 bases, leaving 8 bases of the junction unmatched. The CDR3 is 15 amino acids. CDR3 region: CASTYKGGLNTEAFF. The DNA of the CDR3 is TGTGCCAGCACCTACAAAGGGGGCTTGAACACTGAAGCTTTCTTT.

The chain combines TRBV6-2 or TRBV6-3 with TRBJ1-1, with D possibly matching TRBD1 (6 bases). Germline loops: CDR1 MNHEY, CDR2 SVGEGT. Trimming removed 2 bases at V and 4 bases at J, with 14 bases between. The CDR3 covers 15 residues. CDR3 nucleotides: TGTGCCAGCAGTTACGGGGGCTCGGGTGGCACTGAAGCTTTCTTT. Amino acids: CASSYGGSGGTEAFF.

The V and J genes are TRBV16 and TRBJ1-2, with a tentative D call TRBD1 (5 bases). Between the trimmed V and J ends, which lost 4 bases and 8 bases, there was a span of 14 bases. CDR1 KGHSY and CDR2 FQNENV come from the germline V gene. The length of the CDR3 is 13 residues. CDR3 in amino acids: CASSRTQGAGYTF. CDR3 coding DNA: TGTGCCAGCAGCCGCACCCAGGGTGCAGGCTACACCTTC.

This clone was picked up a small number of times. The rearrangement joins TRBV5-1 to TRBJ2-1, with D perhaps matching TRBD2 (5 bases). The CDR3 length is 13 residues. The germline gives CDR1 SGHRS, CDR2 YFSETQ. V lost 0 bases and J 7 bases, leaving 8 bases between the germline ends. As DNA, the CDR3 is TGCGCCAGCAGCTTGGAAGGGAGAAATGAGCAGTTCTTC. Translation: CASSLEGRNEQFF.

The rearrangement joins TRBV6-5 to TRBJ2-1; a weak D match, TRBD1 (5 bases). V lost 5 bases and J 2 bases, leaving 7 bases between the germline ends. The germline V gene has CDR1 MNHEY and CDR2 SVGAGI. The CDR3 loop spans 13 amino acids. The CDR3 is CASSPGTYNEQFF. The CDR3, as DNA: TGTGCCAGCAGTCCAGGGACCTACAATGAGCAGTTCTTC.

Here the CDR3 DNA reads TGTGCCAGCAGTTGGCCGAAGACAGATACGCAGTATTTT. Its protein product is CASSWPKTDTQYF. The chain joins TRBV28 to TRBJ2-3; D not certain. The V gene's germline CDR1 is MDHEN and CDR2 SYDVKM. V lost 4 bases, J lost 3 bases, and 8 bases lay in between. The CDR3 covers 13 residues.

This clone was seen more than once but under ten times. CDR3 sequence reads: CASRKPAGSAYEQYF. CDR3 nucleotides: TGTGCCAGCAGGAAGCCAGCGGGGTCGGCCTACGAGCAGTACTTC. V gene TRBV11-2 combines with J gene TRBJ2-7; 7 bases are a match to TRBD2. CDR3 length equals 15 residues. Germline V gene data show CDR1 as SGHAT and CDR2 as FQNNGV. With V trimmed by 6 bases and J by 2 bases, 10 bases remained unmatched.

V and J are TRBV19 and TRBJ1-5, with 10 nucleotides matching TRBD1. Trimming cost V 4 bases and J 3 bases; bases outside gene matches: 6. Germline V gene lookup returns CDR1 LNHDA and CDR2 SQIVND (reference sequence). The CDR3 has 16 residues. The CDR3 region has the DNA TGTGCCAGTAGTACCCCGGGACAGGGGAACAATCAGCCCCAGCATTTT. As protein: CASSTPGQGNNQPQHF.

The genes are TRBV5-4 and TRBJ2-6; no firm D call. CDR3 size: 15 residues. Germline values: CDR1 SGHNT, CDR2 YYREEE (reference sequence). Trimming left V 1 base short and J 1 base short, with 6 bases between. The CDR3 DNA is TGTGCCAGCAGCTTGTCGCGGTCTGGGGCCAACGTCCTGACTTTC. Translated, it gives CASSLSRSGANVLTF.

The V call is TRBV7-2, the J call TRBJ2-7, with 9 bases matching TRBD2. CDR1 is SGHTA and CDR2 is FQGNSA in the germline V gene. The junction had 5 bases not matched to a gene; V was cut back by 1 base and J by 4 bases. The CDR3 sequence is 15 residues long. CDR3 residues: CASSLGVSGGYEQYF. The CDR3 nucleotides are TGTGCCAGCAGCTTAGGTGTTAGCGGGGGATACGAGCAGTACTTC.

With respect to this clone: One end of the junction is discordant with germline, which a read error may explain. The V call is TRBV11-2, the J call TRBJ2-1; 7 bases line up with TRBD1. Germline assignment: CDR1 SGHAT and CDR2 FQNNGV. The CDR3 has 18 residues. CDR3 residues: CASSPIIRQGKLYNGQFF. The CDR3 DNA reads TGTGCCAGCAGCCCTATAATCCGACAGGGTAAACTTTACAATGGGCAGTTCTTC.

V and J are TRBV6-5 and TRBJ2-7; the match to TRBD1 covers 9 bases. Germline CDR1 reads MNHEY; CDR2 reads SVGAGI. This CDR3 has 15 amino acids. Unmatched junction bases numbered 9, after V lost 5 bases and J lost 4 bases. Here the CDR3 reads CASSPTGTGMYEQYF. CDR3 nucleotides: TGTGCCAGCAGTCCCACCGGGACAGGGATGTACGAGCAGTACTTC.

The chain carries TRBV18 and TRBJ2-3; maybe TRBD1 (6 bases). Trimming cost V 4 bases and J 0 bases, with 11 bases left between them. The germline V gene has CDR1 KGHSH and CDR2 LQKENI. This CDR3 is 15 amino acids long. The DNA for the CDR3 is TGTGCCAGCTCACGGGACACCGGCAGCACAGATACGCAGTATTTT. Translation gives CASSRDTGSTDTQYF. The full variable domain, its missing parts supplied by reference TRBV18 and TRBJ2-3, is NAGVMQNPRHLVRRRGQEARLRCSPMKGHSHVYWYRQLPEEGLKFMVYLQKENIIDESGMPKERFSAEFPKEGPSILRIQQVVRGDSAAYFCASSRDTGSTDTQYFGPGTRLTVL.

The V and J genes are TRBV7-2 and TRBJ2-1, with D maybe TRBD2 (6 bases). V was cut by 1 base and J by 12 bases, with 10 bases left in between. Germline loops: CDR1 SGHTA, CDR2 FQGNSA. The CDR3 is 12 amino acids. CDR3 amino acids: CASSLEAGPQFF. The CDR3 DNA sequence: TGTGCCAGCAGCTTAGAGGCGGGGCCGCAGTTCTTC.